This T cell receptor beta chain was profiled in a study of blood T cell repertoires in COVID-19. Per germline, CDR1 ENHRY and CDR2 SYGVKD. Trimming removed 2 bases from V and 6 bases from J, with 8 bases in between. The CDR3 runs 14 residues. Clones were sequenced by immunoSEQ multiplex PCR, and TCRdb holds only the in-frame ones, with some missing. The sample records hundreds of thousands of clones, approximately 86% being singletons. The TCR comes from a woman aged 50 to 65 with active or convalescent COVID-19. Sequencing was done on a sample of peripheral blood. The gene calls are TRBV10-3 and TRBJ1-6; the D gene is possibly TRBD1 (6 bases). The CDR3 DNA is TGTGCCATCAGTGAGCAGGGGACTAATTCACCCCTCCACTTT. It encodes CAISEQGTNSPLHF.